This paragraph reports one T cell receptor (beta chain). Its antigen remains unknown. This specimen comes from a study of a mutant IDH1 vaccine in newly diagnosed glioma. This sample's time point: week 11, during vaccination. Every vaccination contained 300 ug of the mutant IDH1 20-mer peptide and was paired with topical imiquimod. Sequenced by immunoSEQ multiplex PCR; TCRdb stores in-frame clones only, minus some. The repertoire has about 24,000 clones, 79% of them found once; the top ten carry approximately 8%. This clonotype was sampled from a man aged 40-55 years with glioma. The sample here was PBMCs, taken from a glioma patient whose treatment included an IDH1 peptide vaccine.

Here the CDR3 DNA reads TGTGCCAGCAGTCCAACTTTGGGCCAGCCCCAGCATTTT. This sequence encodes CASSPTLGQPQHF. This chain connects TRBV6-6 to TRBJ1-5, with D uncertain. The CDR3 extends over 13 amino acids. The germline V gene has CDR1 MNHNY and CDR2 SVGAGI (reference sequence). V lost 5 bases and J lost 7, with 12 bases in between.